This T cell receptor beta chain was sequenced during a study of identical twins. TCRdb re-called the 5' RACE reads through MiXCR, storing one row per CDR3 protein. The table records about 530,000 distinct CDR3 sequences, 20% to 25% of them present only once. The sample was also reused in another study, on yellow fever vaccine responses in identical twins.

What was sequenced was CD4+ T cells sorted from blood. The receptor's source is a woman in her late teens or twenties in good health.

CDR3 region: CASSAMGGKDNEQFF. Written as DNA, the CDR3 is TGTGCCAGCAGCGCCATGGGCGGGAAAGACAATGAGCAGTTCTTC. The chain carries TRBV11-2 and TRBJ2-1, with D perhaps TRBD2 (6 bases). The germline V and J ends were trimmed by 5 bases and 5 bases, with 16 bases remaining between them. CDR1 is SGHAT, CDR2 FQNNGV, per germline. The CDR3 loop spans 15 amino acids. Based on the CDR3 plus reference TRBV11-2 and TRBJ2-1, the full variable domain is EAGVAQSPRYKIIEKRQSVAFWCNPISGHATLYWYQQILGQGPKLLIQFQNNGVVDDSQLPKDRFSAERLKGVDSTLKIQPAKLEDSAVYLCASSAMGGKDNEQFFGPGTRLTVL.